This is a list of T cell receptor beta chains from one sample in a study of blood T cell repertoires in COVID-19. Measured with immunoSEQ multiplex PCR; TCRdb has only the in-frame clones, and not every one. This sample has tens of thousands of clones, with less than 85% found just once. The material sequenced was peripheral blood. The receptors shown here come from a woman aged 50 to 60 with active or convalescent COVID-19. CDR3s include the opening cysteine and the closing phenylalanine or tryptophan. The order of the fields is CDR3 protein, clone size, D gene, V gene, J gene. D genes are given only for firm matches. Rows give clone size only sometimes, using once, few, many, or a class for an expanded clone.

CAINSEGANYGYTF	.	.	TRBV10-3	TRBJ1-2
CASRGVQGTDTQYF	.	.	TRBV28	TRBJ2-3
CASSLLGQGYEQYF	.	.	TRBV27	TRBJ2-7
CASRDSSSPLHF	.	TRBD1	TRBV28	TRBJ1-6
CASSFLAGSYNEQFF	few	TRBD2	TRBV7-9	TRBJ2-1
CASSQEEGQFVKLFF	.	.	TRBV3-1/TRBV3-2	TRBJ1-4
CASSSRTGGVEAFF	few	TRBD1	TRBV9	TRBJ1-1
CASSLGTGKVFF	.	TRBD1	TRBV27	TRBJ2-1
CASSQAGEGKNIQYF	.	.	TRBV4-2	TRBJ2-4
CASSFAGVLGEQYF	few	TRBD2	TRBV7-9	TRBJ2-7
CASSSTGVGAEAFF	.	TRBD1	TRBV5-1	TRBJ1-1
CASSRDSSANYGYTF	.	TRBD1	TRBV7-6	TRBJ1-2
CASSLTRASGGNEQFF	.	TRBD2	TRBV4-1	TRBJ2-1
CASSPGPGLNFHEQFF	.	.	TRBV27	TRBJ2-1
CAWNYGGNTEAFF	.	.	TRBV30	TRBJ1-1
CATRSGGSDTGELFF	medium-sized	TRBD2	TRBV15	TRBJ2-2
CASSRRDRATEAFF	.	TRBD1	TRBV14	TRBJ1-1
CASSDVKGSNTEAFF	.	.	TRBV2	TRBJ1-1
CASSSQTGNYGYTF	.	TRBD1	TRBV5-1	TRBJ1-2
CASSVGQGYNEQYF	.	TRBD1	TRBV9	TRBJ2-7
CASSQGRGNNNEQFF	.	.	TRBV6-5	TRBJ2-1
CASSLEQRTEAFF	.	.	TRBV7-2	TRBJ1-1
CASSLRAGGVQYF	.	TRBD2	TRBV12-3/TRBV12-4	TRBJ2-4
CASSIVSGQGAGQPQHF	.	TRBD1	TRBV19	TRBJ1-5
CASSSGVNEQFF	.	.	TRBV11-1	TRBJ2-1
CASSIGGRETQYF	.	.	TRBV19	TRBJ2-5
CASSVLQGVGTDTQYF	.	TRBD1	TRBV5-1	TRBJ2-3
CASSQESMSPGNTIYF	.	.	TRBV3-1/TRBV3-2	TRBJ1-3
CASSGPRGSARGEKLFF	.	.	TRBV4-1	TRBJ1-4
CASSPRDSTYNEQFF	.	TRBD1	TRBV7-6	TRBJ2-1
CASSLAGSGNEQFF	few	.	TRBV5-1	TRBJ2-1
CASSAQGYEQYF	.	.	TRBV14	TRBJ2-7
CASSIMGLTGEQYF	.	.	TRBV19	TRBJ2-7
CASSGQGMGETQYF	.	TRBD1	TRBV6-5	TRBJ2-5
CASSVQGSPFDEQYF	.	.	TRBV7-2	TRBJ2-7
CASSPGQVRTGELFF	.	TRBD1	TRBV19	TRBJ2-2
CASTLSGGSDTGELFF	many	TRBD2	TRBV7-9	TRBJ2-2
CASSTSGGPPNEQFF	.	TRBD2	TRBV5-1	TRBJ2-1
CATSREPQGNYEQYF	once	.	TRBV15	TRBJ2-7
CASSQTRGETDEQYF	.	.	TRBV4-2	TRBJ2-7
CASSQDYATQYF	.	.	TRBV3-1/TRBV3-2	TRBJ2-5
CASSFGGLGTQYF	.	.	TRBV12-3/TRBV12-4	TRBJ2-5
CASSQVAGGTGELFF	.	TRBD2	TRBV7-6	TRBJ2-2
CASSLLAGAYNEQFF	.	TRBD2	TRBV27	TRBJ2-1
CASSMDSLNTEAFF	.	.	TRBV19	TRBJ1-1
CASSLAGNDEQFF	.	.	TRBV12-3/TRBV12-4	TRBJ2-1
CASSKGLGLNTGELFF	.	.	TRBV21-1	TRBJ2-2
CASSSGYGYTF	.	.	TRBV7-6	TRBJ1-2
CAFQGMLISDTQYF	.	.	TRBV30	TRBJ2-3
CASSLTGTSGTAQYF	.	TRBD2	TRBV13	TRBJ2-7
CASPGQANTGELFF	.	TRBD1	TRBV18	TRBJ2-2
CASSLKANLRGTGRAYEQYF	.	TRBD1	TRBV7-6	TRBJ2-7
CASRKQGPDTQYF	.	TRBD1	TRBV11-2	TRBJ2-3